What follows describes a single T cell receptor beta chain. This specimen comes from a study of blood T cell repertoires in COVID-19. Authors' analysis steps: Estimation of nucleated cell counts relied on the amplification of reference gene primers. TCRdb keeps only in-frame clones here, not all; method: immunoSEQ multiplex PCR. V, J and clone size are taken as reported in that table, and D and trimming were inferred from the DNA itself. The data show 240,000 or so clones, 82% seen once. The CDR3 has 20 residues. V lost 7 bases, J lost 3 bases, and 24 bases stayed unmatched. Germline assignment: CDR1 LNHDA and CDR2 SQIVND (reference sequence).

Sequencing input: peripheral blood. The source is a woman aged 55-70 years with active or convalescent COVID-19. This chain connects TRBV19 to TRBJ1-1; 9 nucleotides line up with TRBD1. CDR3 region: CASTSGTGLYAPDGHTEAFF. CDR3 coding DNA: TGTGCCAGTACGTCAGGGACAGGGCTCTATGCCCCCGATGGTCACACTGAAGCTTTCTTT.